This T cell receptor (beta chain) was sequenced for a study of OX40 agonist ivuxolimab in advanced cancers. Across the whole study: Patients received intravenous ivuxolimab every 2 weeks at 0.01 to 10 mg/kg. Broader study findings: A proportion of nonresponders additionally exhibited low normalized T-cell clonal expansion.

V lost 6 bases, J lost 3 bases, and 3 bases stayed unmatched. Germline assignment: CDR1 MDHEN and CDR2 SYDVKM. This CDR3 is built from 14 residues. For this clone: The antigen is unknown.

Sequencing was performed with immunoSEQ multiplex PCR; in TCRdb, only in-frame clones are kept and a portion is missing. The sample lists under 90,000 clones, about nine tenths occurring once. Autoimmune disease history or systemic immunosuppression barred patients. At baseline, cycle 4 day 1, and cycle 7 day 1, blood was sampled. Source: CD4+ or CD8+ T cells sorted from blood, taken in a trial of the OX40 agonist ivuxolimab. This clonotype was obtained from an adult with an advanced solid tumor such as melanoma, head and neck, liver or kidney cancer. The chain links TRBV28 to TRBJ2-3, with TRBD2 matching over 10 bases. CDR3 protein: CASRLLAGTDTQYF. Here the CDR3 DNA reads TGTGCCAGCAGACTACTAGCGGGAACAGATACGCAGTATTTT.